This T cell receptor beta chain was sequenced in a study of T-cell reconstitution after alpha-beta-depleted transplantation in children. Study conclusions and caveats: The study reportedly traced alpha-beta T cells about two months after transplant to several hundred expanded graft clones. TCRbeta diversity was high at day 60 in some patients (a result of surviving recipient T cells and thymic progenitors). From newly produced T cells came most of the T-cell counts and diversity one year after transplant.

This clonotype was recorded a few times. Antigen: not known. V lost 3 bases and J 2 bases, leaving 15 bases between the germline ends. The germline CDR1 and CDR2 sequences are ENHRY and SYGVKD. This CDR3 has 16 residues. During its preparation, the TCRbeta library received unique molecular identifiers. TCRdb re-analysed the PCR reads in MiXCR, keeping a single row per CDR3 protein. This sample has under 150,000 distinct CDR3 sequences, with roughly 10% found just once. This TCR was sampled from a girl under three years old who had a stem cell transplant for combined immunodeficiency, so the T cells may come from the graft donor. The chain joins TRBV10-3 to TRBJ2-3; D possibly uses TRBD1 or TRBD2 (5 bases each). Here the sequenced sample was PBMCs, mostly from graft donor cells, taken 180 days after TCRalphabeta/CD19-depleted stem cell transplant. In DNA form, the CDR3 reads TGTGCCATCAGTGAAGGGCTACGAGGGGACACAGATACGCAGTATTTT. Its translation: CAISEGLRGDTDTQYF.